Listed here are 5 T cell receptor beta chains from one sample, sequenced in a study of human T cells and chemical hapten exposure. Noted time point: patch test 3, about 24 weeks after DPC sensitization. Treatment defined: therapeutic diphenylcyclopropenone sensitization with weekly scalp DPC. A single record per CDR3 protein comes from TCRdb applying MiXCR to the RACE reads. The sample consists of 50,000 to 65,000 distinct CDR3 sequences, more than 9.5% of them appearing once. The input for sequencing was whole blood, taken in connection with sensitization to the hapten diphenylcyclopropenone (DPC). These TCRs come from a woman between 35 and 50 years old with alopecia areata. Some clones in this sample may be carry-over from other donors' samples.

The chain joins TRBV6-2 or TRBV6-3 to TRBJ2-1, with D perhaps matching TRBD2 (7 bases). The CDR3 runs to 19 residues. The germline V and J ends were trimmed by 7 bases and 1 base, with 26 bases remaining between them. Germline CDR1 MNHEY, CDR2 SVGEGT. CDR3 residues: CASTPLTGGGDSSYNEQFF. The CDR3 DNA reads TGTGCCAGCACGCCTCTCACGGGGGGCGGGGATAGTTCCTACAATGAGCAGTTCTTC.

This clonotype was seen repeatedly, ten times or more. The V call is TRBV11-2, the J call TRBJ2-2, with D tentatively TRBD2 (5 bases). The CDR3 spans 14 residues. The germline V gene has CDR1 SGHAT and CDR2 FQNNGV. V was clipped by 5 bases and J by 1 base, with 8 bases between them. The CDR3 is CASSRRGNTGELFF. The CDR3 coding sequence is TGTGCCAGCAGCCGTCGGGGGAACACCGGGGAGCTGTTTTTT.

V is TRBV12-3 or TRBV12-4 and J is TRBJ2-5, with 8 bases matching TRBD1. The length of the CDR3 is 16 residues. The trim removed 8 bases at V and 5 bases at J, leaving 16 bases unmatched. The CDR3 protein is CASGRAGGLYIETQYF. In DNA form, the CDR3 reads TGTGCCAGCGGGCGGGCAGGGGGCCTGTATATTGAGACCCAGTACTTC.

This clonotype was seen at least ten times. V and J are TRBV28 and TRBJ2-7, with D unclear. Per the germline V gene, CDR1 is MDHEN and CDR2 is SYDVKM. This CDR3 comprises 14 residues. Deletions cut 3 bases from V and 2 bases from J, with 11 bases between. CDR3: CASSFSDSAYEQYF. DNA of the CDR3: TGTGCCAGCAGTTTTAGTGACTCCGCCTACGAGCAGTACTTC. The full variable domain, in which reference TRBV28 and TRBJ2-7 provide the parts outside the CDR3, is DVKVTQSSRYLVKRTGEKVFLECVQDMDHENMFWYRQDPGLGLRLIYFSYDVKMKEKGDIPEGYSVSREKKERFSLILESASTNQTSMYLCASSFSDSAYEQYFGPGTRLTVT.

This clonotype was seen a few times. V and J are TRBV12-3 or TRBV12-4 and TRBJ2-7, with 14 bases that match TRBD2. V trimming: 5 bases; J trimming: 2 bases; junction bases outside the gene matches: 11. The CDR3 is 18 residues long. The chain's CDR3 is CASSPRLAGGLGAYEQYF. In DNA, the CDR3 is TGTGCCAGCAGTCCGCGACTAGCGGGGGGGCTGGGGGCCTACGAGCAGTACTTC.